These 14 T cell receptor beta chains originate from one sample sequenced in a study of shared clonotypes between healthy human individuals. Assay: immunoSEQ multiplex PCR; the TCRdb copy retains only in-frame clones and omits some. The table has roughly 2.5 million clones, just over 90% seen once. Source material: naive CD4+ T cells sorted from blood. Subset given: CD45RA+ positively selected. These receptors originate from a man younger than 35 in good health.

The V gene is TRBV5-1, the J gene TRBJ1-1; unclear D gene. The V end lost 0 bases, the J end lost 11 bases, and 17 bases lay between the germline ends. Germline V gives CDR1 SGHRS, CDR2 YFSETQ. The CDR3 is 14 amino acids. This CDR3 is CASSLESMQTHAFF. The CDR3 DNA sequence: TGCGCCAGCAGCTTGGAGAGTATGCAGACCCACGCTTTCTTT.

This chain links TRBV4-2 with TRBJ1-4; D unresolved. This CDR3 has 17 residues. Germline V gene sequence: CDR1 LGHNA, CDR2 YNFKEQ. V lost 0 bases and J 0 bases, leaving 11 bases between the germline ends. CDR3 nucleotides: TGTGCCAGCAGCCAAGATCGGACGGTTGCAACTAATGAAAAACTGTTTTTT. Its protein is CASSQDRTVATNEKLFF.

In nucleotides, the CDR3 is TGTGCCAGCAGCCCGGGACAGGGGGCTTACTACGAGCAGTACTTC. Protein product: CASSPGQGAYYEQYF. This chain joins TRBV5-6 and TRBJ2-7; TRBD1 matches at 12 bases. CDR1 and CDR2 from the germline V gene are SGHDT and YYEEEE. The CDR3 is 15 residues long. Losses at the gene ends were 4 bases for V and 3 bases for J; bases not matched to a gene: 5.

V and J are TRBV21-1 and TRBJ2-1; the tabulated D call, TRBD2, remains unverified against the DNA. TRBV21-1 has pseudogene status. This CDR3 contains 17 residues. CDR3 sequence: CASITGLAGKSYNEQFF. Written as DNA, the CDR3 is TGTGCCAGCATCACGGGACTAGCGGGGAAATCGTACAATGAGCAGTTCTTC.

The rearrangement joins TRBV27 to TRBJ2-3; D gene uncertain. The CDR3 loop spans 13 amino acids. The germline gives CDR1 MNHEY, CDR2 SMNVEV (reference sequence). V was cut by 5 bases and J by 5 bases, with 11 bases left in between. The CDR3 nucleotides read TGTGCCAGCAGTCCCCCCTATGGAGATACGCAGTATTTT. This gives the protein CASSPPYGDTQYF.

V gene TRBV2 combines with J gene TRBJ2-7; 9 positions agree with TRBD2. Looked up from germline, CDR1 is SNHLY and CDR2 is FYNNEI. The CDR3 contains 14 residues. The ends lost 2 bases at V and 5 bases at J; junction bases unmatched: 4. The CDR3: CASSELAGVNEQYF. CDR3 nucleotides: TGTGCCAGCAGTGAATTAGCGGGAGTGAACGAGCAGTACTTC.

V and J are TRBV27 and TRBJ1-5, with 9 bases fitting TRBD1. Trimming cost V 5 bases and J 1 base; bases outside gene matches: 15. CDR3 size: 19 residues. From germline, CDR1 is MNHEY and CDR2 SMNVEV (reference sequence). CDR3 nucleotides: TGTGCCAGCAGTCTACAACCTTCCCGGGACAGGGAAAGCAATCAGCCCCAGCATTTT. It yields the protein CASSLQPSRDRESNQPQHF.

There are a few counts of this clone. This chain uses TRBV27 with TRBJ1-1; D not certain. Germline V lookup: CDR1 MNHEY, CDR2 SMNVEV (reference sequence). There are 13 residues in the CDR3. The V end lost 7 bases, the J end lost 0 bases, and 9 bases lay between the germline ends. CDR3 in amino acids: CASIGYMNTEAFF. CDR3 in DNA: TGTGCCAGCATAGGGTATATGAACACTGAAGCTTTCTTT.

The chain carries TRBV29-1 and TRBJ2-1, with D uncertain. In germline, CDR1 is SQVTM, CDR2 ANQGSEA. The CDR3 extends over 10 amino acids. V shed 3 bases and J shed 7 bases, with 4 bases lying between them. CDR3 DNA sequence: TGCAGCGTTGAGCATAATGAGCAGTTCTTC. Its translation is CSVEHNEQFF.

Turning to this clone: At the DNA level, this CDR3 is encoded by other sequences in the same sample as well. This chain links TRBV6-6 with TRBJ1-2; D is ambiguous. The V end lost 0 bases, the J end lost 8 bases, and 7 bases lay between the germline ends. Germline CDR1 MNHNY, CDR2 SVGAGI (reference sequence). This CDR3 is built from 12 residues. The CDR3 sequence: CASSYSGGGYTF. Here the CDR3 DNA reads TGTGCCAGCAGTTACTCCGGAGGGGGCTACACCTTC.

The chain joins TRBV6-5 to TRBJ1-2; D remains unclear. Germline lookup yields CDR1 MNHEY and CDR2 SVGAGI. The V gene lost 6 bases and the J gene lost 0 bases, with 8 bases spanning the gap. The CDR3 consists of 13 residues. CDR3 DNA sequence: TGTGCCAGCAGCCGTTCCGCTAACTATGGCTACACCTTC. Its protein product is CASSRSANYGYTF.

The J gene is TRBJ1-3, the V gene TRBV10-3, with 10 bases identical to TRBD1. The germline V gene has CDR1 ENHRY and CDR2 SYGVKD. Trimming at V came to 5 bases and at J to 7 bases, leaving 5 bases not matched to a gene. This CDR3 contains 14 residues. CDR3 nucleotides: TGTGCCATCAGTCCCGGGACAGGGGCCAACACCATATATTTT. Translating it yields CAISPGTGANTIYF.

This clone occurred a few times. This chain uses TRBV7-6 with TRBJ2-1, with 7 bases aligning to TRBD1. V shed 7 bases, J shed 8 bases, and the junction held 20 bases outside the gene matches. The germline gives CDR1 SGHVS, CDR2 FNYEAQ. This CDR3 is 17 amino acids long. The CDR3 loop is CASKGSGNRGREDEQFF. The CDR3 nucleotides are TGTGCCAGCAAGGGATCCGGGAACAGGGGTCGTGAAGATGAGCAGTTCTTC.

Concerning this clone: One junction end disagrees with the germline gene, perhaps due to a read error. V is TRBV7-7 and J is TRBJ2-3, with 7 bases that match TRBD2. The V gene's germline CDR1 is SSHAT and CDR2 FNYEAQ (reference sequence). The CDR3 spans 16 residues. The CDR3, as DNA: TGTGCTAGCAGCCTACGACCGGGACTATCTAGAGATACGCAGTATTTT. Amino acid sequence: CASSLRPGLSRDTQYF.